The 31 T cell receptor beta chains below come from one sample, sequenced in a study of T cell responses to AZD1222 COVID-19 vaccine. Generated by immunoSEQ multiplex PCR, the TCRdb table keeps only in-frame clones and is missing some. The sample holds about 61,000 clones, 70% to 90% seen once. Specimen: peripheral blood, collected on day 0 of AZD1222 vaccination. All receptors come from an adult in good health.

The chain is built from TRBV15 and TRBJ2-1, with TRBD2 as a possible D gene (7 bases). The V end was cut by 5 bases, the J end by 3 bases, with 14 bases between. CDR1 and CDR2 (germline): LNHNV, YYDKDF (reference sequence). The CDR3 covers 15 residues. This CDR3 reads CATSSPGGLYNEQFF. CDR3 nucleotides: TGTGCCACCAGCTCCCCGGGGGGCCTCTACAATGAGCAGTTCTTC.

The rearrangement joins TRBV19 to TRBJ2-6; D gene ambiguous. The CDR3 consists of 15 residues. Deletions cut 4 bases from V and 0 bases from J, with 7 bases between. Germline V gene lookup returns CDR1 LNHDA and CDR2 SQIVND (reference sequence). Here the CDR3 DNA reads TGTGCCAGTAGTACCTTCAACTCTGGGGCCAACGTCCTGACTTTC. Residues: CASSTFNSGANVLTF.

The rearrangement uses TRBV2 and TRBJ1-3; the D gene is possibly TRBD1 (5 bases). The ends were cut back, 7 bases at V and 4 bases at J, with 17 bases in the middle. Germline V gene sequence: CDR1 SNHLY, CDR2 FYNNEI. The CDR3 has 15 amino acids. CDR3 coding DNA: TGTGCCAGCACTAGTGGGGGTCTCCGAGGAAACACCATATATTTT. It yields the protein CASTSGGLRGNTIYF.

This clone has a handful of counts. The J gene is TRBJ1-1, the V gene TRBV6-5; no firm D call. V lost 6 bases and J 3 bases, leaving 11 bases between the germline ends. The CDR3 has 13 amino acids. The germline gives CDR1 MNHEY, CDR2 SVGAGI. In DNA, the CDR3 is TGTGCCAGCAGGACCCGAGCAGACACTGAAGCTTTCTTT. It encodes CASRTRADTEAFF.

The chain links TRBV3-1 (or the pseudogene TRBV3-2) to TRBJ2-2; D assignment may be TRBD1 or TRBD2 (5 bases each). The CDR3 runs 18 residues. The germline V gene encodes CDR1 LGHDT and CDR2 YNNKEL (reference sequence). V was trimmed by 0 bases and J by 7 bases, leaving 21 bases between them. The CDR3 spells CASSQDRPDGTTIGELFF. The CDR3 DNA sequence: TGTGCCAGCAGCCAAGATAGGCCAGACGGGACGACAATCGGGGAGCTGTTTTTT.

V is TRBV2 and J is TRBJ1-5; TRBD1 is a possible D gene (6 bases). The CDR3 is made up of 14 amino acids. The V end lost 7 bases, the J end lost 4 bases, and 14 bases lay between the germline ends. Germline lookup yields CDR1 SNHLY and CDR2 FYNNEI. The CDR3 loop reads CASKGGSGNQPQHF. In DNA, the CDR3 is TGTGCCAGCAAGGGGGGGTCTGGTAATCAGCCCCAGCATTTT.

CDR3 sequence (DNA): TGTGCCACCAGGCTCGTCGGGGCAGGGGTTATCTATGGCTACACCTTC. This codes for CATRLVGAGVIYGYTF. This rearrangement joins TRBV19 to TRBJ1-2; a weak D match, TRBD1 (6 bases). Trimming took off 10 bases at V and 4 bases at J, with 25 bases between the two ends. The CDR3 is 16 amino acids. The germline V gene encodes CDR1 LNHDA and CDR2 SQIVND (reference sequence).

The chain combines TRBV25-1 with TRBJ1-1, with D tentatively TRBD1 (5 bases). Germline V gives CDR1 MGHDK, CDR2 SYGVNS. The CDR3 has 16 residues. V dropped 1 base and J dropped 1 base, with 13 bases sitting between them. The CDR3 is CASSEWGGSKNTEAFF. The CDR3 DNA reads as TGTGCCAGCAGTGAATGGGGGGGTTCGAAGAACACTGAAGCTTTCTTT.

This clone was seen a few times. This chain uses TRBV7-2 with TRBJ1-1; D is uncertain. The germline V gene has CDR1 SGHTA and CDR2 FQGNSA. V lost 3 bases to trimming and J lost 1 base, with 6 bases between them. CDR3 length: 13 amino acids. This chain's CDR3 is CASSFVANTEAFF. For the CDR3, the DNA is TGTGCCAGCAGCTTCGTCGCGAACACTGAAGCTTTCTTT.

The chain combines TRBV5-1 with TRBJ2-2, with 8 bases lining up with TRBD2. Per the germline V gene, CDR1 is SGHRS and CDR2 is YFSETQ. With V trimmed by 0 bases and J by 5 bases, 6 bases remained unmatched. The CDR3 is made up of 16 amino acids. CDR3 in DNA: TGCGCCAGCAGCTTGGACGTAGCGGGGCAAACCGGGGAGCTGTTTTTT. Translation: CASSLDVAGQTGELFF.

CDR3 nucleotides: TGTGCCAGCAGCTTAGTAGGCAGGAACCAGCCCCAGCATTTT. This translates into CASSLVGRNQPQHF. The chain couples TRBV7-8 to TRBJ1-5, with D unclear. Looked up from germline, CDR1 is SGHVS and CDR2 is FQNEAQ. V lost 1 base and J 7 bases, leaving 11 bases between the germline ends. This CDR3 comprises 14 residues.

V gene TRBV7-9 combines with J gene TRBJ2-5; D not certain. The CDR3 sequence is 13 residues long. The germline gives CDR1 SEHNR, CDR2 FQNEAQ (reference sequence). V was pared by 4 bases and J by 5 bases, with 11 bases between. In nucleotides, the CDR3 is TGTGCCAGCAGCTCGGTTTTAGGGGAGACCCAGTACTTC. This codes for CASSSVLGETQYF.

In this sample, this clone turned up a few times. The chain links TRBV11-2 to TRBJ1-6; D ambiguous. Per the germline V gene, CDR1 is SGHAT and CDR2 is FQNNGV. The CDR3 runs 14 residues. Trimming took 1 base from V and 7 from J, leaving 8 bases between them. DNA for the CDR3: TGTGCCAGCAGCTTAGGGCAGAAAAATTCACCCCTCCACTTT. Its translation: CASSLGQKNSPLHF.

The chain joins TRBV27 to TRBJ2-1; 8 bases match TRBD2. J gave up 2 bases and V 2 bases, and 2 bases lay outside the gene matches. Germline assignment: CDR1 MNHEY and CDR2 SMNVEV (reference sequence). The CDR3 sequence is 15 residues long. Written as DNA, the CDR3 is TGTGCCAGCAGTTTACAGGGACTAGCCTACAATGAGCAGTTCTTC. It specifies CASSLQGLAYNEQFF.

V usage is TRBV5-5 and J usage is TRBJ1-2; 8 nucleotides match TRBD1. With V trimmed by 4 bases and J by 2 bases, 4 bases remained unmatched. Per germline, CDR1 SGHKS and CDR2 YYEKEE (reference sequence). The CDR3 contains 14 residues. Here the CDR3 DNA reads TGTGCCAGCAGCATTGGACAGGGAAACTATGGCTACACCTTC. Protein: CASSIGQGNYGYTF.

The rearrangement uses TRBV6-2 or TRBV6-3 and TRBJ2-2; a weak D match, TRBD1 (5 bases). Germline values: CDR1 MNHEY, CDR2 SVGEGT. This CDR3 contains 11 residues. V was cut by 5 bases and J by 7 bases, with 5 bases left in between. The CDR3 DNA sequence: TGTGCCAGCAGTCAGGGCGGGGAGCTGTTTTTT. Translating gives CASSQGGELFF.

This chain links TRBV29-1 with TRBJ1-1, with 7 bases lining up with TRBD1. The V gene end was trimmed by 7 bases and the J gene end by 5 bases; junction bases not matched to a gene: 10. This CDR3 region has 13 residues. Germline V gene sequence: CDR1 SQVTM, CDR2 ANQGSEA. The CDR3 loop reads CSANRQGGTEAFF. DNA of the CDR3: TGCAGCGCCAACCGACAGGGTGGAACTGAAGCTTTCTTT.

The chain is built from TRBV5-6 and TRBJ1-1; no reliable D call. The CDR3 loop spans 11 amino acids. Germline V gene data show CDR1 as SGHDT and CDR2 as YYEEEE. V was cut by 4 bases and J by 4 bases, with 5 bases left in between. The CDR3 protein is CASSLTTEAFF. The CDR3 DNA sequence: TGTGCCAGCAGCCTTACCACTGAAGCTTTCTTT.

This sequence joins TRBV15 and TRBJ1-2, with D hard to call. The CDR3 has 13 amino acids. V was pared by 0 bases and J by 2 bases, with 4 bases between. Germline-derived CDR1 and CDR2 are LNHNV and YYDKDF (reference sequence). CDR3 loop: CATSRDGNYGYTF. CDR3 coding DNA: TGTGCCACCAGCAGAGACGGGAACTATGGCTACACCTTC.

This clone was seen only once. V is TRBV7-2 and J is TRBJ1-2, with D tentatively TRBD1 (5 bases). CDR3 length: 14 residues. Germline V gives CDR1 SGHTA, CDR2 FQGNSA. V dropped 5 bases and J dropped 5 bases, with 15 bases sitting between them. DNA for the CDR3: TGTGCCAGCAGCATAGGGGATCGTAAATATGGCTACACCTTC. It translates to CASSIGDRKYGYTF.

The chain links TRBV6-5 to TRBJ1-2; D unclear. Trimming pared 2 bases from V and 2 bases from J, leaving 6 bases between. CDR1 is MNHEY, CDR2 SVGAGI, per germline. The CDR3 covers 13 residues. CDR3: CASSYTLNYGYTF. CDR3 DNA: TGTGCCAGCAGTTACACCTTAAACTATGGCTACACCTTC.

J is TRBJ2-7 and V is TRBV9; 7 bases align to TRBD2. Per germline, CDR1 SGDLS and CDR2 YYNGEE. This CDR3 has 15 residues. V shed 1 base and J 2 bases; nucleotides not matched to a gene: 6. The DNA of the CDR3 is TGTGCCAGCAGCGTAAGGAGCGGGGATACCTACGAGCAGTACTTC. Protein: CASSVRSGDTYEQYF.

The chain employs TRBV3-1 (or the pseudogene TRBV3-2) and TRBJ1-3; D ambiguous. The CDR3 runs 13 residues. CDR1 and CDR2 (germline): LGHDT, YNNKEL (reference sequence). Trimming removed 4 bases from V and 2 bases from J, with 6 bases in between. DNA of the CDR3: TGTGCCAGCAGCCCTGCGACTGGAAACACCATATATTTT. Residues: CASSPATGNTIYF.

The count of this clone is one. The chain has TRBV10-2 and TRBJ1-3, with D unresolved. Germline V gene sequence: CDR1 WSHSY, CDR2 SAAADI. This CDR3 is built from 14 residues. V gave up 3 bases and J gave up 4 bases, with 10 bases separating them. Written as DNA, the CDR3 is TGCGCCAGCAGTGAAAGGGAGGTCGGAAACACCATATATTTT. This codes for CASSEREVGNTIYF.

This clone was seen just once. The V gene is TRBV28, the J gene TRBJ2-5, with D maybe TRBD1 (7 bases). From germline, CDR1 is MDHEN and CDR2 SYDVKM. The CDR3 has 13 residues. V was cut by 3 bases and J by 5 bases, with 10 bases left in between. The CDR3 coding sequence is TGTGCCAGCAGTTTGCCAGGGGGGGAGACCCAGTACTTC. Its translation: CASSLPGGETQYF. The variable domain in full, with the rest retrieved from reference TRBV28 and TRBJ2-5, is DVKVTQSSRYLVKRTGEKVFLECVQDMDHENMFWYRQDPGLGLRLIYFSYDVKMKEKGDIPEGYSVSREKKERFSLILESASTNQTSMYLCASSLPGGETQYFGPGTRLLVL.

The chain uses TRBV2 and TRBJ1-2; D might be TRBD1 (5 bases). The ends were cut back, 7 bases at V and 3 bases at J, with 9 bases in the middle. The CDR3 covers 12 residues. CDR1 and CDR2 from the germline V gene are SNHLY and FYNNEI. The CDR3 DNA reads as TGTGCCAGCACCGAGGGGTACTATGGCTACACCTTC. Protein product: CASTEGYYGYTF.

V usage is TRBV3-1 (or the pseudogene TRBV3-2) and J usage is TRBJ2-7, with TRBD1 matching 11 bases. This CDR3 contains 15 residues. J lost 4 bases, V lost 1 base, and 3 bases had no gene match. Looked up from germline, CDR1 is LGHDT and CDR2 is YNNKEL (reference sequence). This CDR3 is CASSQGDRGIYEQYF. As DNA, the CDR3 is TGTGCCAGCAGCCAAGGGGACAGGGGGATTTACGAGCAGTACTTC.

The chain couples TRBV5-1 to TRBJ1-3, with TRBD1 as a possible D gene (6 bases). The V and J ends lost 5 bases and 2 bases respectively, with 11 bases between them. The CDR3 is made up of 14 amino acids. Looked up from germline, CDR1 is SGHRS and CDR2 is YFSETQ. CDR3 sequence: CASSPGGTGNTIYF. The CDR3 nucleotides are TGCGCCAGCAGTCCGGGGGGCACTGGAAACACCATATATTTT.

The J gene is TRBJ1-1, the V gene TRBV3-1 (or the pseudogene TRBV3-2), with D maybe TRBD1 (5 bases). CDR3 length equals 13 residues. The germline V gene encodes CDR1 LGHDT and CDR2 YNNKEL (reference sequence). V shed 6 bases and J shed 1 base, with 9 bases lying between them. CDR3 residues: CASRTRENTEAFF. The CDR3 region has the DNA TGTGCCAGCAGAACCAGGGAGAACACTGAAGCTTTCTTT.

This clone has a single count. V usage is TRBV4-1 and J usage is TRBJ2-7; TRBD2 agrees at 8 bases. CDR3 size: 17 residues. CDR1 is MGHRA and CDR2 is YSYEKL in the germline V gene. Trimming at V came to 1 base and at J to 4 bases, leaving 12 bases not matched to a gene. CDR3 coding DNA: TGCGCCAGCAGCCAAGCCTCAACAGCGGGGGCTCAATACGAGCAGTACTTC. Encoded protein: CASSQASTAGAQYEQYF.

The chain couples TRBV30 to TRBJ1-5; D might be TRBD1 (5 bases). The V end was cut by 0 bases, the J end by 0 bases, with 15 bases between. CDR1 and CDR2 from the germline V gene are GTSNPN and SVGIG (reference sequence). The CDR3 is 17 residues long. This CDR3 is CAWSVLSLGPSNQPQHF. The CDR3 bases are TGTGCCTGGAGTGTACTGAGTCTGGGGCCTAGCAATCAGCCCCAGCATTTT.